Shown below are 9 T cell receptor beta chains from a single sample sequenced in a study of cytomegalovirus exposure and HLA in healthy donors. Vbeta (60) and Jbeta (13) primers were used in the PCR. Using immunoSEQ multiplex PCR, the repertoire was profiled, and TCRdb retains in-frame clones only, with some absent. The sample holds 100,000 to 150,000 clones. Sequences were obtained from PBMCs. Every receptor here comes from a man younger than 35 in good health and CMV-seronegative.

The chain links TRBV5-1 to TRBJ2-3; D gene ambiguous. Germline lookup yields CDR1 SGHRS and CDR2 YFSETQ. CDR3 length: 11 residues. Between the trimmed V and J ends, which lost 3 bases and 6 bases, there was a span of 5 bases. CDR3 amino acids: CASSYSDTQYF. CDR3 DNA: TGCGCCAGCAGCTATTCTGATACGCAGTATTTT.

CDR3 sequence reads: CASSGLANQETQYF. CDR3 nucleotides: TGTGCCAGCAGCGGACTGGCTAATCAAGAGACCCAGTACTTC. The gene calls are TRBV27 and TRBJ2-5, with TRBD2 as a possible D gene (5 bases). Trimming cost V 6 bases and J 2 bases, with 13 bases left between them. Germline CDR1 and CDR2: MNHEY and SMNVEV (reference sequence). The CDR3 sequence is 14 residues long.

The CDR3 nucleotides read TGTGCCATCAGTGGGACAGGGCAAGAGACCCAGTACTTC. It specifies CAISGTGQETQYF. The V and J genes are TRBV10-3 and TRBJ2-5; TRBD1 matches at 8 bases. Germline loops: CDR1 ENHRY, CDR2 SYGVKD. The CDR3 loop spans 13 amino acids. The trim removed 4 bases at V and 2 bases at J, leaving 0 bases unmatched.

This chain links TRBV7-9 with TRBJ2-7; a possible D gene is TRBD1 (6 bases). Trimming took off 2 bases at V and 5 bases at J, with 16 bases between the two ends. From germline, CDR1 is SEHNR and CDR2 FQNEAQ (reference sequence). CDR3 length equals 15 residues. DNA of the CDR3: TGTGCCAGCAGCTTATCTCGACAGGCTATCCACGAGCAGTACTTC. Translation gives CASSLSRQAIHEQYF.

The chain links TRBV9 to TRBJ2-6; D gene ambiguous. This CDR3 spans 16 amino acids. Germline lookup yields CDR1 SGDLS and CDR2 YYNGEE. The ends were cut back, 4 bases at V and 1 base at J, with 12 bases in the middle. DNA of the CDR3: TGTGCCAGCAGCTCGCAACCTCAGTCTGGGGCCAACGTCCTGACTTTC. It yields the protein CASSSQPQSGANVLTF.

Concerning this clone: A junction boundary mismatches the germline segment, possibly from a read error. The chain's CDR3 is CASSLTGPGSPLHF. CDR3 nucleotides: TGTGCCAGCAGTTTAACCGGACCGGGGTCACCCCTCCACTTT. The chain joins TRBV7-3 to TRBJ1-6; D gene ambiguous. CDR1 and CDR2 from the germline V gene are SGHTA and FQGTGA. This CDR3 spans 14 amino acids. The full variable domain, rest sourced from reference TRBV7-3 and TRBJ1-6, is GAGVSQTPSNKVTEKGKYVELRCDPISGHTALYWYRQSLGQGPEFLIYFQGTGAADDSGLPNDRFFAVRPEGSVSTLKIQRTERGDSAVYLCASSLTGPGSPLHFGNGTRLTVT.

The rearrangement links TRBV28 to TRBJ1-2; TRBD1 matches at 8 bases. CDR1 is MDHEN and CDR2 is SYDVKM in the germline V gene. The CDR3 has 15 residues. Trimming took 5 bases from V and 4 from J; bases not matched to a gene: 9. DNA of the CDR3: TGTGCCAGCAGTGGAGTGGGGGGACAGGTCTATGGCTACACCTTC. It specifies CASSGVGGQVYGYTF.

This chain connects TRBV11-3 to TRBJ2-2, with D possibly matching TRBD1 (5 bases). This CDR3 has 18 residues. V lost 3 bases and J 6 bases, leaving 23 bases between the germline ends. Germline loops: CDR1 SGHNT, CDR2 YENEEA. In nucleotides, the CDR3 is TGTGCCAGCAGCTTCCCGCAAGAATTAGGGGTTTCGTCCGGGGAGCTGTTTTTT. Translation gives CASSFPQELGVSSGELFF.

The chain joins TRBV7-9 to TRBJ2-1, with 11 bases fitting TRBD2. J lost 6 bases, V lost 5 bases, and 9 bases had no gene match. CDR1 and CDR2 from the germline V gene are SEHNR and FQNEAQ (reference sequence). The CDR3 spans 16 residues. CDR3 coding DNA: TGTGCCAGCAGCCCCGGGACTAGCGGAGGGGTCAATGAGCAGTTCTTC. It codes for CASSPGTSGGVNEQFF.